One and the same sample provided the 20 T cell receptor beta chains below, sequenced in a study of T cells in Graves' hyperthyroidism and ophthalmopathy. TCR beta CDR3 regions were amplified from RNA transcripts. First-round RT-PCR targeting the TCR CDR3 was performed with the HTBI primer set. MiXCR was run by TCRdb on the multiplex PCR reads, yielding one entry per CDR3 protein. The data show some 700,000 distinct CDR3 sequences, roughly a sixth seen once. Sequencing was performed on blood. The receptors come from a man in his forties or fifties with Graves' hyperthyroidism.

Only a few counts were recorded for this clonotype. The genes are TRBV20-1 and TRBJ2-7, with 7 bases lining up with TRBD1. The CDR3 extends over 14 amino acids. Trimming removed 5 bases from V and 4 bases from J; junction bases left unmatched: 11. Germline V gene data show CDR1 as DFQATT and CDR2 as SNEGSKA (reference sequence). CDR3 sequence reads: CSADPVAGGYEQYF. CDR3 bases: TGCAGTGCTGACCCCGTGGCAGGGGGTTACGAGCAGTACTTC.

For this clonotype: Relative to the germline gene, one junction end is altered; a read error may explain this. The CDR3 spells CASSYSPGNEQFF. CDR3 DNA sequence: TGTGCCAGCAGCTACTCACCAGGGAATGAGCAGTTCTTC. The V call is TRBV6-5, the J call TRBJ2-1; weak D call: TRBD1 (5 bases). The CDR3 is 13 residues long. Germline loops: CDR1 MNHEY, CDR2 SVGAGI.

The chain carries TRBV7-9 and TRBJ2-7; 14 nucleotides align to TRBD2. The CDR3 totals 18 residues. V shed 5 bases and J 0 bases; nucleotides not matched to a gene: 9. Germline CDR1 and CDR2: SEHNR and FQNEAQ (reference sequence). CDR3 DNA: TGTGCCAGCAGCCGAAGACTAGCGGGAGGGAGGGGCTCCTACGAGCAGTACTTC. Translation: CASSRRLAGGRGSYEQYF.

V and J are TRBV19 and TRBJ1-1; D ambiguous. The V gene's germline CDR1 is LNHDA and CDR2 SQIVND (reference sequence). V was cut by 3 bases and J by 8 bases, with 10 bases left in between. The CDR3 is made up of 12 amino acids. The CDR3 here is CASSITPGEAFF. DNA for the CDR3: TGTGCCAGTAGTATTACTCCGGGGGAAGCTTTCTTT.

The table lists this clonotype with many counts. The V gene is TRBV28, the J gene TRBJ1-6, with no clear D. Trimming cost V 1 base and J 0 bases, with 10 bases left between them. The CDR3 consists of 17 residues. The V gene's germline CDR1 is MDHEN and CDR2 SYDVKM. The CDR3 DNA follows: TGTGCCAGCAGTTTATACTCGGGAAGCTCCTATAATTCACCCCTCCACTTT. Translated: CASSLYSGSSYNSPLHF. Looking up the rest from reference TRBV28 and TRBJ1-6 gives the full variable domain: DVKVTQSSRYLVKRTGEKVFLECVQDMDHENMFWYRQDPGLGLRLIYFSYDVKMKEKGDIPEGYSVSREKKERFSLILESASTNQTSMYLCASSLYSGSSYNSPLHFGNGTRLTVT.

This clonotype was detected ten times or more. The V and J genes are TRBV9 and TRBJ2-2; 10 bases line up with TRBD2. The CDR3 length is 16 residues. The germline gives CDR1 SGDLS, CDR2 YYNGEE. Unmatched junction bases numbered 7, after V lost 3 bases and J lost 5 bases. The CDR3 protein is CASSGGLAAWTGELFF. The CDR3 region has the DNA TGTGCCAGCAGCGGAGGACTAGCGGCCTGGACCGGGGAGCTGTTTTTT.

The gene calls are TRBV6-1 and TRBJ2-7, with TRBD1 as a possible D gene (6 bases). The V and J ends lost 7 bases and 4 bases respectively, with 17 bases between them. Germline V gene data show CDR1 as MNHNS and CDR2 as SASEGT. This CDR3 spans 14 amino acids. The CDR3 here is CASKGQMIPYEQYF. In DNA, the CDR3 is TGTGCCAGCAAAGGACAGATGATTCCATACGAGCAGTACTTC.

This clonotype was recorded at least ten times. The chain employs TRBV27 and TRBJ2-1, with 10 bases matching TRBD1. The CDR3 has 15 amino acids. Germline CDR1 is MNHEY and CDR2 is SMNVEV (reference sequence). The trim removed 3 bases at V and 5 bases at J, leaving 4 bases unmatched. The CDR3 DNA sequence: TGTGCCAGCAGTTTGACAGGGGGCATCAACAATGAGCAGTTCTTC. Translating gives CASSLTGGINNEQFF.

This clonotype has at least ten counts. The chain carries TRBV11-3 and TRBJ2-1; no clear D gene. The CDR3 has 11 amino acids. Germline V CDR1 and CDR2: SGHNT, YENEEA. Trimming left V 2 bases short and J 8 bases short, with 4 bases between. The CDR3 region has the DNA TGTGCCAGCAGCTTAATCCATGAGCAGTTCTTC. This gives the protein CASSLIHEQFF. Filled out from reference TRBV11-3 and TRBJ2-1, the complete variable domain reads EAGVVQSPRYKIIEKKQPVAFWCNPISGHNTLYWYLQNLGQGPELLIRYENEEAVDDSQLPKDRFSAERLKGVDSTLKIQPAELGDSAVYLCASSLIHEQFFGPGTRLTVL.

Turning to this clonotype: An end of the junction differs from the germline gene, which may be a read error. This chain connects TRBV6-2 or TRBV6-3 to TRBJ1-2; 7 bases map to TRBD1. This CDR3 contains 17 residues. CDR1 is MNHEY and CDR2 is SVGEGT in the germline V gene. In DNA, the CDR3 is TGTGCCAGCAGTTACCGAAGGGGACAGTCCCCCCACTATGGCGACACCTTC. Translated: CASSYRRGQSPHYGDTF.

This clonotype was picked up many times. V gene TRBV6-5 combines with J gene TRBJ2-5; D remains unclear. The CDR3 is made up of 13 amino acids. The V end was cut by 4 bases, the J end by 2 bases, with 8 bases between. Germline V gene data show CDR1 as MNHEY and CDR2 as SVGAGI. The CDR3 sequence: CASSWVIQETQYF. CDR3 sequence (DNA): TGTGCCAGCAGTTGGGTCATTCAAGAGACCCAGTACTTC.

This clonotype has just a few counts. The chain carries TRBV7-9 and TRBJ1-5; 8 bases fit TRBD1. Germline V gene data show CDR1 as SEHNR and CDR2 as FQNEAQ (reference sequence). Unmatched junction bases numbered 8, after V lost 7 bases and J lost 9 bases. The CDR3 is made up of 13 amino acids. CDR3 region: CASTIGQGSPQHF. In DNA, the CDR3 is TGTGCCAGCACCATTGGACAGGGATCGCCCCAGCATTTT.

This clonotype was recorded a few times. With a much larger clone just one base away, this may be a read error. This chain joins TRBV28 and TRBJ2-7, with TRBD1 as a possible D gene (6 bases). Germline-derived CDR1 and CDR2 are MDHEN and SYDVKM. Deletions cut 1 base from V and 3 bases from J, with 7 bases between. The CDR3 loop spans 13 amino acids. In DNA, the CDR3 is TGTGCCAGCAGTTTATACAGGGACTACGAGCAGTACTTC. This translates into CASSLYRDYEQYF.

Many counts were recorded for this clonotype. The V gene is TRBV10-3, the J gene TRBJ1-1, with D possibly being TRBD1 (6 bases). The CDR3 has 13 amino acids. Trimming pared 9 bases from V and 3 bases from J, leaving 14 bases between. Per germline, CDR1 ENHRY and CDR2 SYGVKD. The CDR3 region is CAMSVKGDTEAFF. The CDR3 DNA sequence: TGTGCCATGTCGGTGAAGGGGGACACTGAAGCTTTCTTT.

A word on this clonotype: This may come from a read error, since a much larger clone is one base off. V is TRBV24-1 and J is TRBJ2-3; possibly TRBD2 for D (7 bases). The V end lost 4 bases, the J end lost 14 bases, and 24 bases lay between the germline ends. The CDR3 sequence is 15 residues long. Germline V gene data show CDR1 as KGHDR and CDR2 as SFDVKD. In nucleotides, the CDR3 is TGTGCCACCAGTGACAACCTCGCGGCCCGGGGGGCGACGTATTTT. Translation gives CATSDNLAARGATYF.

This clonotype has at least ten counts. This rearrangement joins TRBV28 to TRBJ1-2, with D uncertain. Germline V gives CDR1 MDHEN, CDR2 SYDVKM. Deletions cut 3 bases from V and 7 bases from J, with 6 bases between. The CDR3 totals 11 residues. In DNA form, the CDR3 reads TGTGCCAGCAGTTTTTTGACTGGCTACACCTTC. Protein: CASSFLTGYTF.

This clonotype turned up a few times. V and J are TRBV24-1 and TRBJ2-1; D gene ambiguous. The V end was cut by 5 bases, the J end by 5 bases, with 15 bases between. The CDR3 length is 15 residues. Germline CDR1 is KGHDR and CDR2 is SFDVKD. CDR3 coding DNA: TGTGCCACCAGTGCAAGGCTAAACGCCCACAATGAGCAGTTCTTC. It yields the protein CATSARLNAHNEQFF.

A few counts support this clonotype. The chain carries TRBV6-1 and TRBJ1-4; 7 bases agree with TRBD1. In germline, CDR1 is MNHNS, CDR2 SASEGT. V trimming: 11 bases; J trimming: 5 bases; junction bases outside the gene matches: 8. This CDR3 spans 13 amino acids. CDR3 region: CAAAGTANEKLFF. The CDR3 DNA is TGTGCCGCTGCCGGGACAGCGAATGAAAAACTGTTTTTT.

This clonotype turned up a few times. The chain combines TRBV19 with TRBJ1-1; weak D call: TRBD1 (5 bases). The V end was cut by 3 bases, the J end by 0 bases, with 17 bases between. The CDR3 sequence is 17 residues long. Germline-derived CDR1 and CDR2 are LNHDA and SQIVND (reference sequence). The CDR3 DNA reads TGTGCCAGTAGTATCCCCGGGGCAGGGAGTGTGAACACTGAAGCTTTCTTT. Its protein product is CASSIPGAGSVNTEAFF.

This clonotype was recorded a few times. The gene calls are TRBV29-1 and TRBJ1-2; tentative D call: TRBD1 (6 bases). CDR1 and CDR2 from the germline V gene are SQVTM and ANQGSEA. V dropped 6 bases and J dropped 4 bases, with 18 bases sitting between them. The CDR3 loop spans 14 amino acids. The CDR3 coding sequence is TGCAGCGTGGAGACCGACAGGACGATCTATGGCTACACCTTC. Translated: CSVETDRTIYGYTF.